This paragraph reports one T cell receptor (beta chain). No antigen is known for it. This sample was included in a study of vaccination effects on CD4 cells after COVID-19. Points from the study as a whole: Healthy vaccinees had only 1 of 255 vaccine-induced clones cross-react with common cold coronaviruses.

In the ViraFEST assay, antigen-specific CD4+ clonotypes were identified by expansion after peptide-pool stimulation. At the end of 10 days of culture, CD4+ T cells were isolated. Absence of prior SARS-CoV-2 infection characterized the vaccine recipients, who showed negative nucleocapsid antibodies. V gave up 8 bases and J gave up 0 bases, with 18 bases separating them. The CDR3 extends over 15 amino acids. The V gene's germline CDR1 is GTSNPN and CDR2 SVGIG (reference sequence). The table came from immunoSEQ multiplex PCR; TCRdb's copy has only in-frame clones and leaves some out. The sample consists of under 80,000 clones, about 70% of them appearing once.

V is TRBV30 and J is TRBJ2-3; the D gene is possibly TRBD2 (6 bases). The material sequenced was CD4+ T cells from PBMCs cultured with HCoV-229E spike peptides, taken before COVID-19 vaccination. This clonotype was obtained from a human donor who received a COVID-19 vaccine. The CDR3 DNA reads as TGTGCCCATAGCGGACCTACCTCTAGCACAGATACGCAGTATTTT. It codes for CAHSGPTSSTDTQYF.